This is a list of T cell receptor beta chains from one sample in a study of CD8+ T cells in alopecia areata. Some clones are missing from TCRdb's copy, which holds only in-frame ones; the method was immunoSEQ multiplex PCR. This table holds 98,000 or so clones, around 59% found once. The sequencing input was CD8+ T cells sorted from blood. These TCRs come from a human donor in good health. Each CDR3 is given with its conserved first and last residue. Each record gives: J gene, clone size, D gene, V gene, CDR3 protein, CDR3 DNA. The D gene is left open where the match is weak. Size is stated for part of the rows, as once, few or many counts, or as a class when the clone is expanded.

j_gene: TRBJ1-1
abundance: once
d_gene: NA
v_gene: TRBV5-1
CDR3aa: CASSLDLVQTNTEAFF
CDR3nt: TGCGCCAGCAGCCTGGACCTTGTCCAGACGAACACTGAAGCTTTCTTT

j_gene: TRBJ2-1
abundance: NA
d_gene: TRBD2
v_gene: TRBV6-5
CDR3aa: CASSWSLAGSKEQFF
CDR3nt: TGTGCCAGCAGTTGGTCGCTAGCGGGATCAAAAGAGCAGTTCTTC

j_gene: TRBJ2-7
abundance: few
d_gene: NA
v_gene: TRBV28
CDR3aa: CASSFGRGVEQYF
CDR3nt: TGTGCCAGCAGTTTTGGCAGGGGTGTGGAGCAGTACTTC

j_gene: TRBJ1-6
abundance: few
d_gene: NA
v_gene: TRBV7-9
CDR3aa: CASSPTGGSYNSPLHF
CDR3nt: TGTGCCAGCAGCCCGACGGGGGGCTCATATAATTCACCCCTCCACTTT

j_gene: TRBJ2-3
abundance: medium-sized
d_gene: TRBD2
v_gene: TRBV4-2
CDR3aa: CASSQDLAGGPTDTQYF
CDR3nt: TGTGCCAGCAGCCAAGACTTGGCGGGGGGGCCGACAGATACGCAGTATTTT

j_gene: TRBJ1-6
abundance: few
d_gene: NA
v_gene: TRBV28
CDR3aa: CASRNNSPLHF
CDR3nt: TGTGCCAGCCGTAATAATTCACCCCTCCACTTT

j_gene: TRBJ2-1
abundance: NA
d_gene: NA
v_gene: TRBV6-8
CDR3aa: CARIKRDEQFF
CDR3nt: TGTGCCAGGATCAAGAGGGATGAGCAGTTCTTC

j_gene: TRBJ1-2
abundance: NA
d_gene: TRBD1
v_gene: TRBV29-1
CDR3aa: CSVRDRVGCTF
CDR3nt: TGCAGCGTTAGGGACAGGGTCGGTTGCACCTTC

j_gene: TRBJ2-1
abundance: NA
d_gene: NA
v_gene: TRBV7-9
CDR3aa: CASSQISQGWQFF
CDR3nt: TGTGCCAGCAGCCAAATTTCACAGGGCTGGCAGTTCTTC

j_gene: TRBJ2-1
abundance: NA
d_gene: TRBD1
v_gene: TRBV7-9
CDR3aa: CASSFSTGGDEQFF
CDR3nt: TGTGCCAGCAGCTTTTCGACAGGGGGCGATGAGCAGTTCTTC

j_gene: TRBJ2-7
abundance: NA
d_gene: NA
v_gene: TRBV7-9
CDR3aa: CASSLASVEQYF
CDR3nt: TGTGCCAGCAGCTTGGCCAGCGTCGAGCAGTACTTC

j_gene: TRBJ2-2
abundance: NA
d_gene: NA
v_gene: TRBV2
CDR3aa: CASSDQGGTGELFF
CDR3nt: TGTGCCAGCAGTGATCAGGGGGGCACCGGGGAGCTGTTTTTT

j_gene: TRBJ1-1
abundance: NA
d_gene: TRBD1
v_gene: TRBV5-6
CDR3aa: CASTPTGTGEMNTEAFF
CDR3nt: TGTGCCAGCACCCCGACCGGGACAGGGGAAATGAACACTGAAGCTTTCTTT

j_gene: TRBJ2-7
abundance: NA
d_gene: NA
v_gene: TRBV30
CDR3aa: CAWSDRQVSYEQYF
CDR3nt: TGTGCCTGGAGTGACCGGCAGGTGAGCTACGAGCAGTACTTC

j_gene: TRBJ1-1
abundance: NA
d_gene: NA
v_gene: TRBV5-6
CDR3aa: CASSLGFGGTEAFF
CDR3nt: TGTGCCAGCAGCTTGGGGTTCGGGGGCACTGAAGCTTTCTTT